Shown below are 25 T cell receptor beta chains from a single sample sequenced in a study of T cell repertoires in cytomegalovirus infection. TCRdb re-called the reads with MiXCR, one entry per CDR3 protein. The table records 230,000 or so distinct CDR3 sequences, more than 15% of them present only once. The material sequenced was CD8+ T cells from PBMCs. These receptors were taken from a human donor in good health (CMV status not recorded). Some clones in this sample may be carry-over from other donors' samples.

Ten or more counts support this clonotype. The J gene is TRBJ1-5, the V gene TRBV7-9, with D perhaps matching TRBD1 (5 bases). This CDR3 is 14 amino acids long. Trimming shortened V by 5 bases and J by 6 bases, and 14 bases separated the two germline ends. CDR1 is SEHNR and CDR2 is FQNEAQ in the germline V gene (reference sequence). DNA of the CDR3: TGTGCCAGCAGCCCCGGGGGGTTTGGTCAGCCCCAGCATTTT. This codes for CASSPGGFGQPQHF.

This chain links TRBV27 with TRBJ1-6; 8 bases fit TRBD1. CDR3 length: 15 amino acids. Losses at the gene ends were 0 bases for V and 8 bases for J; bases not matched to a gene: 3. The germline gives CDR1 MNHEY, CDR2 SMNVEV (reference sequence). DNA for the CDR3: TGTGCCAGCAGTTTATCCCAGGACAGGGATTCACCCCTCCACTTT. Encoded protein: CASSLSQDRDSPLHF.

In its sample, this clonotype was seen once. The V and J genes are TRBV27 and TRBJ2-1; 11 nucleotides agree with TRBD2. The germline V gene has CDR1 MNHEY and CDR2 SMNVEV (reference sequence). The CDR3 totals 17 residues. The V segment lost 5 bases and the J segment 3 bases; nucleotides outside the gene matches: 9. The CDR3 protein is CASSPSTSGALYNEQFF. For the CDR3, the DNA is TGTGCCAGCAGTCCCTCGACTAGCGGGGCACTCTACAATGAGCAGTTCTTC.

In its sample, this clonotype was seen a few times. This chain links TRBV6-2 or TRBV6-3 with TRBJ1-1; no clear D gene. CDR3 length: 13 residues. V lost 5 bases to trimming and J lost 5 bases, with 12 bases between them. The germline CDR1 and CDR2 sequences are MNHEY and SVGEGT. CDR3 coding DNA: TGTGCCAGCAGTACGGAGTGGGAAACTGAAGCTTTCTTT. Protein: CASSTEWETEAFF.

This clonotype came up many times. The rearrangement joins TRBV6-1 to TRBJ2-1; no definite D call. From germline, CDR1 is MNHNS and CDR2 SASEGT. V was pared by 5 bases and J by 1 base, with 9 bases between. The CDR3 runs to 14 residues. The CDR3 loop reads CASSIAESYNEQFF. DNA of the CDR3: TGTGCCAGCAGTATCGCGGAATCCTACAATGAGCAGTTCTTC.

This clonotype was detected many times. The V gene is TRBV7-2, the J gene TRBJ2-2; 8 nucleotides agree with TRBD2. Germline assignment: CDR1 SGHTA and CDR2 FQGNSA. V shed 3 bases and J 9 bases; nucleotides not matched to a gene: 12. This CDR3 is built from 16 residues. CDR3: CASSFLTSVPSWELFF. As DNA, the CDR3 is TGTGCCAGCAGCTTCCTGACTAGCGTGCCTTCGTGGGAGCTGTTTTTT.

The genes are TRBV7-3 and TRBJ1-2; weak D call: TRBD1 (5 bases). CDR1 SGHTA and CDR2 FQGTGA come from the germline V gene. Trimming removed 10 bases at V and 1 base at J, with 16 bases between. The CDR3 length is 14 residues. CDR3 loop: CATVPGEYNYGYTF. The CDR3 DNA reads TGTGCCACCGTTCCGGGGGAATATAACTATGGCTACACCTTC. The full variable domain, with the rest looked up from reference TRBV7-3 and TRBJ1-2, is GAGVSQTPSNKVTEKGKYVELRCDPISGHTALYWYRQSLGQGPEFLIYFQGTGAADDSGLPNDRFFAVRPEGSVSTLKIQRTERGDSAVYLCATVPGEYNYGYTFGSGTRLTVV.

There are many counts of this clonotype. This chain links TRBV12-5 with TRBJ1-4; maybe TRBD1 (5 bases). Germline V gene lookup returns CDR1 LGHNT and CDR2 FRNRAP. V dropped 0 bases and J dropped 13 bases, with 12 bases sitting between them. CDR3 length: 13 residues. The CDR3: CASGLVGPGVLFF. The CDR3 DNA reads as TGTGCTAGTGGTTTGGTGGGACCCGGTGTACTGTTTTTT. The full variable domain, completed using reference TRBV12-5 and TRBJ1-4, is DARVTQTPRHKVTEMGQEVTMRCQPILGHNTVFWYRQTMMQGLELLAYFRNRAPLDDSGMPKDRFSAEMPDATLATLKIQPSEPRDSAVYFCASGLVGPGVLFFGSGTQLSVL.

Turning to this clonotype: The junction does not match germline at one end; this may be a read error. The chain links TRBV7-6 to TRBJ2-5; D assignment may be TRBD1 or TRBD2 (5 bases each). Germline V gives CDR1 SGHVS, CDR2 FNYEAQ. The CDR3 is 15 amino acids. The CDR3 sequence is CASSSAPGPFLPETF. The CDR3 DNA reads as TGTGCCAGCAGCTCAGCCCCGGGACCGTTCCTTCCTGAGACTTTC.

This clonotype occurred a few times. The rearrangement links TRBV19 to TRBJ2-1; maybe TRBD2 (6 bases). Looked up from germline, CDR1 is LNHDA and CDR2 is SQIVND (reference sequence). This CDR3 has 15 amino acids. Trimming took 3 bases from V and 3 from J, leaving 12 bases between them. This CDR3 reads CASSISAGNYNEQFF. Here the CDR3 DNA reads TGTGCCAGTAGTATTTCAGCGGGCAACTACAATGAGCAGTTCTTC. The complete variable domain, with remaining parts taken from reference TRBV19 and TRBJ2-1, reads DGGITQSPKYLFRKEGQNVTLSCEQNLNHDAMYWYRQDPGQGLRLIYYSQIVNDFQKGDIAEGYSVSREKKESFPLTVTSAQKNPTAFYLCASSISAGNYNEQFFGPGTRLTVL.

This clonotype was seen ten or more times. This chain links TRBV2 with TRBJ1-6; no clear D gene. V was clipped by 1 base and J by 7 bases, with 14 bases between them. CDR3 length: 16 residues. CDR1 and CDR2 from the germline V gene are SNHLY and FYNNEI. CDR3 bases: TGTGCCAGCAGTGAAGTAGACGAACGCGCGAATTCACCCCTCCACTTT. As protein: CASSEVDERANSPLHF.

This clonotype was seen many times. This chain uses TRBV7-2 with TRBJ2-3; 12 bases match TRBD2. The CDR3 loop spans 15 amino acids. The germline V gene encodes CDR1 SGHTA and CDR2 FQGNSA. J lost 6 bases, V lost 8 bases, and 9 bases had no gene match. The chain's CDR3 is CASLQTGLAGDTQYF. The CDR3 DNA sequence: TGTGCCAGCTTACAGACGGGACTAGCGGGTGATACGCAGTATTTT.

The CDR3 DNA sequence: TGTGCCACCGGACAAGGCCGATACGAGCAGTACTTC. Its translation is CATGQGRYEQYF. This rearrangement joins TRBV6-1 to TRBJ2-7; tentative D call: TRBD1 (5 bases). The CDR3 has 12 amino acids. V lost 10 bases and J lost 4, with 14 bases in between. Germline CDR1 MNHNS, CDR2 SASEGT.

The rearrangement joins TRBV2 to TRBJ2-2; D assignment may be TRBD1 or TRBD2 (5 bases each). Trimming pared 2 bases from V and 2 bases from J, leaving 27 bases between. The CDR3 consists of 21 residues. CDR1 is SNHLY and CDR2 is FYNNEI in the germline V gene. CDR3 DNA sequence: TGTGCCAGCAGTGAACTGGTTCCCTTTTGGGCAGAGGGGTATAACACCGGGGAGCTGTTTTTT. Amino acids: CASSELVPFWAEGYNTGELFF.

V and J are TRBV27 and TRBJ2-5; 7 bases fit TRBD1. There are 14 residues in the CDR3. Per germline, CDR1 MNHEY and CDR2 SMNVEV (reference sequence). After removal of 5 bases from V and 5 bases from J, the junction contained 8 bases not matched to a gene. For the CDR3, the DNA is TGTGCCAGCAGTCGCCGACAGGGAATGGAGACCCAGTACTTC. Amino acids: CASSRRQGMETQYF.

This clonotype was counted ten times or more. This sequence joins TRBV11-2 and TRBJ2-3, with 11 bases matching TRBD1. CDR3 length: 17 residues. Germline assignment: CDR1 SGHAT and CDR2 FQNNGV. V was pared by 5 bases and J by 3 bases, with 10 bases of the junction left unmatched. The CDR3 sequence: CASSLPPGQGDTDTQYF. Written as DNA, the CDR3 is TGTGCCAGCAGCCTCCCCCCGGGACAGGGGGATACAGATACGCAGTATTTT.

This clonotype has a count of ten or more. J is TRBJ2-3 and V is TRBV12-3 or TRBV12-4; tentatively, D is TRBD1 (5 bases). This CDR3 has 16 amino acids. Trimming took 5 bases from V and 0 from J, leaving 15 bases between them. CDR3 sequence reads: CASSLTDWLSTDTQYF. DNA of the CDR3: TGTGCCAGCAGTCTGACAGACTGGCTTAGCACAGATACGCAGTATTTT.

This clonotype was found a few times. The chain has TRBV7-2 and TRBJ2-1, with no clear D. Germline V gene sequence: CDR1 SGHTA, CDR2 FQGNSA. The CDR3 sequence is 17 residues long. Trimming removed 5 bases at V and 5 bases at J, with 22 bases between. CDR3 coding DNA: TGTGCCAGCAGCCCCACTGGACCCAGCTTCTTAAACAATGAGCAGTTCTTC. This codes for CASSPTGPSFLNNEQFF.

This clonotype has at least ten counts. The chain recombines TRBV7-8 with TRBJ2-7; D is perhaps TRBD1 (5 bases). Trimming removed 7 bases at V and 7 bases at J, with 38 bases between. The CDR3 is 20 residues long. Germline loops: CDR1 SGHVS, CDR2 FQNEAQ. In DNA form, the CDR3 reads TGTGCCAGCACCTTTGGACAAACATTATCTTCCCGGCTCCTGGGGTTTGAGCAGTACTTC. Protein sequence: CASTFGQTLSSRLLGFEQYF.

The sample holds many counts of this clonotype. This chain connects TRBV5-6 to TRBJ2-7, with D possibly matching TRBD2 (5 bases). The germline V gene has CDR1 SGHDT and CDR2 YYEEEE. V was clipped by 4 bases and J by 1 base, with 21 bases between them. CDR3 length equals 17 residues. The CDR3 region is CASSPARAGGRSYEQYF. The CDR3 nucleotides read TGTGCCAGCAGCCCGGCCCGGGCAGGAGGCCGGTCCTACGAGCAGTACTTC.

The chain uses TRBV12-3 or TRBV12-4 and TRBJ1-1; the D is unclear. The CDR3 covers 11 residues. Deletions cut 4 bases from V and 9 bases from J, with 9 bases between. In DNA, the CDR3 is TGTGCCAGCAGTTGGAACAGTCAAGCTTTCTTT. The encoded protein is CASSWNSQAFF.

This clonotype was seen a few times. The chain recombines TRBV10-3 with TRBJ2-5; 7 bases are shared with TRBD2. The CDR3 sequence is 14 residues long. V lost 6 bases, J lost 5 bases, and 9 bases stayed unmatched. Germline loops: CDR1 ENHRY, CDR2 SYGVKD. The CDR3 nucleotides are TGTGCCATCAGGGACGGACGGGGGGAGGAGACCCAGTACTTC. Its translation is CAIRDGRGEETQYF.

This clonotype was seen only a few times. The gene calls are TRBV20-1 and TRBJ2-5, with D possibly being TRBD1 (5 bases). Germline CDR1 reads DFQATT; CDR2 reads SNEGSKA (reference sequence). V shed 6 bases and J shed 4 bases, with 15 bases lying between them. The CDR3 covers 13 residues. The CDR3 sequence: CSARFQGRETQYF. The CDR3 DNA follows: TGCAGTGCCCGTTTCCAGGGTCGAGAGACCCAGTACTTC.

The table lists this clonotype with a few counts. One junction end disagrees with the germline gene, perhaps due to a read error. The chain couples TRBV12-3 or TRBV12-4 to TRBJ1-2; 7 nucleotides align to TRBD1. There are 12 residues in the CDR3. The DNA of the CDR3 is TGTGCCAGCAGTTTAGGCCCCGACAGGGCCGCCTTC. This gives the protein CASSLGPDRAAF.

This clonotype was counted between two and nine times. J is TRBJ2-5 and V is TRBV5-6; D call uncertain. Trimming shortened V by 2 bases and J by 2 bases, and 10 bases separated the two germline ends. This CDR3 region has 14 residues. Germline CDR1 SGHDT, CDR2 YYEEEE. The CDR3 DNA is TGTGCCAGCAGCTTTCCGGCAGTGCAAGAGACCCAGTACTTC. This translates into CASSFPAVQETQYF.